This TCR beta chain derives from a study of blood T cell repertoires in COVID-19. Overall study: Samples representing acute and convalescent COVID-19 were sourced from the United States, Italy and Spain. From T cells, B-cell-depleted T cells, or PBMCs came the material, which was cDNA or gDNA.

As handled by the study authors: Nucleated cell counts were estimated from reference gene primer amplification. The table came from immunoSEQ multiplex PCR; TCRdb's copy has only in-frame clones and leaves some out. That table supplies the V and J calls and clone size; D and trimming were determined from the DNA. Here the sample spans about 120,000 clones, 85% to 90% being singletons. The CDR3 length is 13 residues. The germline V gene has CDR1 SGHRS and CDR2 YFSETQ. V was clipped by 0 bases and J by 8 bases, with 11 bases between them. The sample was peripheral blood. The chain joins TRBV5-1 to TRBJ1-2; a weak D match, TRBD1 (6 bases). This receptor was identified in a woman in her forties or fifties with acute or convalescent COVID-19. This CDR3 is CASSLAPGEGYTF. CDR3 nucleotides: TGCGCCAGCAGCTTGGCACCAGGGGAGGGCTACACCTTC.